Following are 22 T cell receptor beta chains from one sample sequenced in a study of T cells in Graves' hyperthyroidism and ophthalmopathy. Amplified regions were TCR beta CDR3 sequences from RNA transcripts. An initial round of RT-PCR targeting the TCR CDR3 relied on the HTBI primer set. MiXCR, run by TCRdb on the multiplex PCR reads, gives a single entry per CDR3 protein. The data contain 300,000 or so distinct CDR3 sequences, 18% of them singletons. Source material: blood. The source of these receptors is a woman aged 50 to 60 with Graves' hyperthyroidism.

This rearrangement joins TRBV6-6 to TRBJ1-1; D remains ambiguous. The CDR3 is 13 amino acids. In germline, CDR1 is MNHNY, CDR2 SVGAGI (reference sequence). V lost 0 bases to trimming and J lost 2 bases, with 4 bases between them. The CDR3 DNA follows: TGTGCCAGCAGTTACTCGAGTAACACTGAAGCTTTCTTT. Encoded protein: CASSYSSNTEAFF.

This clonotype appeared many times. The chain employs TRBV10-3 and TRBJ1-2; a possible D gene is TRBD1 (5 bases). Germline loops: CDR1 ENHRY, CDR2 SYGVKD. V shed 0 bases and J shed 4 bases, with 9 bases lying between them. The CDR3 loop spans 14 amino acids. For the CDR3, the DNA is TGTGCCATCAGTGAGTCGGGACGAAGCTATGGCTACACCTTC. It yields the protein CAISESGRSYGYTF.

The chain links TRBV12-3 or TRBV12-4 to TRBJ2-5; 11 bases match TRBD2. This CDR3 is 13 amino acids long. J lost 3 bases, V lost 8 bases, and 2 bases had no gene match. For the CDR3, the DNA is TGTGCCAGCCAACTAGCGGGAGAAGAGACCCAGTACTTC. Residues: CASQLAGEETQYF.

Ten or more counts support this clonotype. CDR3 protein: CASSPDRGANTGELFF. The CDR3 coding sequence is TGCGCCAGCAGCCCAGACAGGGGCGCGAACACCGGGGAGCTGTTTTTT. The rearrangement uses TRBV5-1 and TRBJ2-2; 8 bases line up with TRBD1. Unmatched junction bases numbered 5, after V lost 4 bases and J lost 0 bases. This CDR3 has 16 amino acids. CDR1 SGHRS and CDR2 YFSETQ come from the germline V gene.

The V gene is TRBV28, the J gene TRBJ2-4; 7 bases fit TRBD1. Trimming cost V 7 bases and J 8 bases; bases outside gene matches: 5. The germline V gene encodes CDR1 MDHEN and CDR2 SYDVKM. This CDR3 contains 12 residues. The CDR3 DNA reads TGTGCCAGCAATGTACAGGGGCACATTCAGTACTTC. This sequence encodes CASNVQGHIQYF. The full variable domain, completed using reference TRBV28 and TRBJ2-4, is DVKVTQSSRYLVKRTGEKVFLECVQDMDHENMFWYRQDPGLGLRLIYFSYDVKMKEKGDIPEGYSVSREKKERFSLILESASTNQTSMYLCASNVQGHIQYFGAGTRLSVL.

The gene calls are TRBV27 and TRBJ1-2; 8 nucleotides agree with TRBD1. Germline CDR1 is MNHEY and CDR2 is SMNVEV (reference sequence). The CDR3 totals 15 residues. V lost 4 bases and J lost 6; bases outside the gene matches: 10. DNA for the CDR3: TGTGCCAGCAGTTATCTCGGACAGGGATTAAATGGCTACACCTTC. Its protein is CASSYLGQGLNGYTF.

This clonotype is judged medium-sized. CDR3 sequence: CASLQDRGGNIQYF. In DNA, the CDR3 is TGTGCCAGCCTTCAAGACAGGGGTGGGAACATTCAGTACTTC. The chain employs TRBV18 and TRBJ2-4; 8 bases align to TRBD1. The V and J ends lost 8 bases and 7 bases, in that order; junction bases with no gene match: 10. CDR3 length equals 14 residues. From germline, CDR1 is KGHSH and CDR2 LQKENI.

In its sample, this clonotype was seen a few times. The chain is built from TRBV6-1 and TRBJ2-7, with D unclear. The ends were cut back, 8 bases at V and 2 bases at J, with 13 bases in the middle. Germline CDR1 and CDR2: MNHNS and SASEGT. There are 13 residues in the CDR3. This CDR3 reads CASEELGTYEQYF. DNA of the CDR3: TGTGCCAGCGAGGAATTGGGTACCTACGAGCAGTACTTC.

This clonotype occurred a few times. The gene calls are TRBV5-5 and TRBJ2-4; D possibly matches TRBD1 or TRBD2 (5 bases each). Deletions cut 4 bases from V and 5 bases from J, with 10 bases between. Germline V gene data show CDR1 as SGHKS and CDR2 as YYEKEE (reference sequence). CDR3 length: 13 amino acids. This chain's CDR3 is CASSIRDENIQYF. The CDR3 coding sequence is TGTGCCAGCAGCATCCGGGACGAAAACATTCAGTACTTC. Supplemented by reference TRBV5-5 and TRBJ2-4, the full variable domain reads DAGVTQSPTHLIKTRGQQVTLRCSPISGHKSVSWYQQVLGQGPQFIFQYYEKEERGRGNFPDRFSARQFPNYSSELNVNALLLGDSALYLCASSIRDENIQYFGAGTRLSVL.

This clonotype was recorded many times. The chain is built from TRBV11-2 and TRBJ2-3; 12 nucleotides agree with TRBD2. Germline V gene sequence: CDR1 SGHAT, CDR2 FQNNGV. V shed 4 bases, J shed 3 bases, and the junction held 5 bases outside the gene matches. CDR3 length: 16 amino acids. CDR3 DNA sequence: TGTGCCAGCAGCTGGACTAGCGGGATCACGACAGATACGCAGTATTTT. Translating gives CASSWTSGITTDTQYF.

This clonotype occurred a few times. The chain uses TRBV7-8 and TRBJ2-5; 7 bases line up with TRBD1. Trimming removed 5 bases from V and 4 bases from J; junction bases left unmatched: 10. Germline V gene lookup returns CDR1 SGHVS and CDR2 FQNEAQ. There are 15 residues in the CDR3. CDR3 in amino acids: CASSRGTAWAETQYF. The CDR3 bases are TGTGCCAGCAGCCGTGGGACAGCTTGGGCAGAGACCCAGTACTTC.

In the case of this clonotype: A read error is possible here, since a much larger clone lies one base away. CDR3 nucleotides: TGCAGTGCTAGAGTAGCTTCACAGGAGACCTACGAGCAGTACTTC. Its translation is CSARVASQETYEQYF. The V and J genes are TRBV20-1 and TRBJ2-7; D is possibly TRBD1 (5 bases). V lost 1 base, J lost 2 bases, and 15 bases lay in between. The CDR3 length is 15 residues. In germline, CDR1 is DFQATT, CDR2 SNEGSKA (reference sequence).

This clonotype was found a few times. This chain uses TRBV9 with TRBJ1-1; D gene uncertain. Looked up from germline, CDR1 is SGDLS and CDR2 is YYNGEE. The CDR3 spans 15 residues. Trimming shortened V by 3 bases and J by 0 bases, and 12 bases separated the two germline ends. CDR3 amino acids: CASSEYTDLNTEAFF. The CDR3 bases are TGTGCCAGCAGCGAGTACACGGACCTGAACACTGAAGCTTTCTTT.

This clonotype was seen only a few times. The rearrangement links TRBV29-1 to TRBJ2-5; a weak D match, TRBD2 (5 bases). Germline V gives CDR1 SQVTM, CDR2 ANQGSEA. CDR3 size: 10 residues. V was clipped by 7 bases and J by 8 bases, with 11 bases between them. Here the CDR3 reads CSASSGTQYF. The CDR3 DNA follows: TGCAGCGCCTCTTCGGGAACCCAGTACTTC.

This clonotype was seen a few times. The genes are TRBV7-2 and TRBJ2-1; D might be TRBD1 (6 bases). V was clipped by 5 bases and J by 2 bases, with 13 bases between them. Germline CDR1 reads SGHTA; CDR2 reads FQGNSA. This CDR3 is built from 15 residues. DNA for the CDR3: TGTGCCAGCAGCCTACAGGGTGGGACCTACAATGAGCAGTTCTTC. It yields the protein CASSLQGGTYNEQFF.

The chain couples TRBV19 to TRBJ1-1, with D possibly matching TRBD1 (6 bases). Germline V gene sequence: CDR1 LNHDA, CDR2 SQIVND (reference sequence). CDR3 size: 14 residues. V was pared by 4 bases and J by 4 bases, with 13 bases between. The CDR3 reads CASSTMTGFTEAFF. The CDR3 region has the DNA TGTGCCAGTAGTACCATGACAGGTTTCACTGAAGCTTTCTTT.

This clonotype has just a few counts. The chain has TRBV27 and TRBJ2-5, with D possibly being TRBD1 (7 bases). The ends were cut back, 2 bases at V and 4 bases at J, with 14 bases in the middle. CDR3 length: 15 amino acids. Germline V CDR1 and CDR2: MNHEY, SMNVEV (reference sequence). CDR3 DNA: TGTGCCAGCAGTTTAACAGGGGAGGACCGAGAGACCCAGTACTTC. As protein: CASSLTGEDRETQYF.

This clonotype was counted many times. The genes are TRBV4-1 and TRBJ1-4; D call uncertain. Trimming took 5 bases from V and 4 from J, leaving 14 bases between them. CDR1 MGHRA and CDR2 YSYEKL come from the germline V gene. The CDR3 has 15 residues. CDR3 loop: CASSSFGRLNEKLFF. The CDR3 DNA follows: TGCGCCAGCAGCTCATTCGGGAGACTTAATGAAAAACTGTTTTTT.

About this clonotype itself: The junction shows a germline mismatch at one end, possibly a read error. The J gene is TRBJ2-1, the V gene TRBV24-1, with D unresolved. Germline assignment: CDR1 KGHDR and CDR2 SFDVKD. The CDR3 runs to 15 residues. CDR3 in amino acids: CATSGLQLGLDEQFF. The CDR3 DNA sequence: TGTGCCACCAGTGGTTTGCAACTCGGTTTGGATGAGCAGTTCTTC.

This clonotype was observed a handful of times. The chain combines TRBV29-1 with TRBJ2-1, with 10 bases that match TRBD1. The CDR3 totals 16 residues. V lost 6 bases to trimming and J lost 4 bases; unmatched junction nucleotides: 12. The germline gives CDR1 SQVTM, CDR2 ANQGSEA. The CDR3 coding sequence is TGCAGCGTCGAGACAGGGGGCGCACCAAATTACAATGAGCAGTTCTTC. This codes for CSVETGGAPNYNEQFF.

This chain uses TRBV6-1 with TRBJ1-5, with D possibly matching TRBD1 (5 bases). The CDR3 totals 14 residues. The V and J ends lost 7 bases and 2 bases respectively, with 12 bases between them. CDR1 is MNHNS, CDR2 SASEGT, per germline. The CDR3 protein is CASIGVGGNQPQHF. The CDR3 nucleotides are TGTGCCAGCATTGGGGTGGGGGGCAATCAGCCCCAGCATTTT.

The rearrangement joins TRBV19 to TRBJ1-1, with unresolved D. Between the trimmed V and J ends, which lost 3 bases and 4 bases, there was a span of 12 bases. The germline V gene encodes CDR1 LNHDA and CDR2 SQIVND (reference sequence). This CDR3 contains 14 residues. The CDR3 coding sequence is TGTGCCAGTAGTATTGAGGATCGGGGCACTGAAGCTTTCTTT. Translated, it gives CASSIEDRGTEAFF.